This T cell receptor beta chain was identified in a study of blood T cells in healthy people across ages. This CDR3 is 17 amino acids long. The ends were cut back, 0 bases at V and 6 bases at J, with 18 bases in the middle. From germline, CDR1 is SGHVS and CDR2 FNYEAQ. Study results and limitations: The authors considered diversity estimates from one million T cells to be underestimates.

A single count supports this clonotype. No antigen is known for it. Combining a sample-barcoded 5' primer with a J-beta primer mix, a second PCR ran for roughly 7 to 12 cycles. MiXCR, applied by TCRdb to the 5' RACE reads, yields one record per CDR3 protein. The sample has 1.5 million or so distinct CDR3 sequences, approximately 42% seen once. This chain joins TRBV7-6 and TRBJ2-1, with a possible D match to TRBD2 (6 bases). The specimen was blood. The TCR originated in a woman under 30 in good health. CDR3 coding DNA: TGTGCCAGCAGCTTAGCCGCAGCGGGTCTCACTTGCAATGAGCAGTTCTTC. Its protein product is CASSLAAAGLTCNEQFF.